This T cell receptor (beta chain) was sequenced in a study of blood T cell repertoires in COVID-19. Whole-study context: Acute-phase and convalescent COVID-19 samples originated in the United States, Italy and Spain.

Germline V gives CDR1 MNHEY, CDR2 SVGAGI. Trimming stripped 7 bases from V and 3 bases from J, with 18 bases between. The CDR3 has 15 amino acids. This clone appeared once. Measured with immunoSEQ multiplex PCR; TCRdb has only the in-frame clones, and not every one. The sample has tens of thousands of clones, about 90% seen once. The sequence came from a woman aged 55-69 years with active or convalescent COVID-19. The V and J genes are TRBV6-5 and TRBJ1-1; D is unresolved. The sample taken for sequencing was peripheral blood. The CDR3 DNA reads TGTGCCAGCACTCTCCGAAAGGCAAGCGACACTGAAGCTTTCTTT. The encoded protein is CASTLRKASDTEAFF.